This is a list of T cell receptor beta chains from one sample in a study of shared clonotypes between healthy human individuals. Here immunoSEQ multiplex PCR was the method, and the copy in TCRdb shows in-frame clones only, minus some. The sample records 500,000 to 550,000 clones, about 96% being singletons. The material sequenced was naive CD4+ T cells sorted from blood. The receptors come from a woman aged 25 to 39 in good health. Both conserved end residues are part of each CDR3. Each record gives: clone size, J gene, D gene, V gene, CDR3 protein, CDR3 DNA. The D gene is left open where the match is weak. Not all rows give a size; the values are once, few, many and, for expanded clones, a class.

size: .
J: TRBJ1-4
D: TRBD1
V: TRBV4-2
CDR3: CASSQQGGSTNEKLFF
DNA: TGTGCCAGCAGCCAACAGGGGGGGTCAACTAATGAAAAACTGTTTTTT

size: .
J: TRBJ2-1
D: TRBD2
V: TRBV5-6
CDR3: CASSFSGSSNEQFF
DNA: TGTGCCAGCAGTTTTAGCGGGAGCAGTAATGAGCAGTTCTTC

size: .
J: TRBJ2-5
D: .
V: TRBV18
CDR3: CASSPTREANF
DNA: TGTGCCAGCTCACCGACCAGGGAGGCCAACTTC

size: .
J: TRBJ2-7
D: TRBD2
V: TRBV7-8
CDR3: CASSSTGSLAGVSSEQYF
DNA: TGTGCCAGCAGCTCGACAGGGTCGCTAGCGGGAGTATCCTCCGAGCAGTACTTC

size: .
J: TRBJ2-2
D: .
V: TRBV7-7
CDR3: CASSLQGNGELFF
DNA: TGTGCCAGCAGCTTACAGGGAAACGGGGAGCTGTTTTTT

size: once
J: TRBJ2-5
D: .
V: TRBV5-4
CDR3: CASSSSYRDGQETQYF
DNA: TGTGCCAGCAGCTCATCCTACCGGGACGGACAAGAGACCCAGTACTTC

size: .
J: TRBJ1-3
D: .
V: TRBV19
CDR3: CASGSTGNTIYF
DNA: TGTGCCAGTGGGTCAACTGGAAACACCATATATTTT

size: .
J: TRBJ1-5
D: .
V: TRBV5-1
CDR3: CASSLGTENQPQHF
DNA: TGCGCCAGCAGCTTGGGGACGGAAAATCAGCCCCAGCATTTT

size: once
J: TRBJ2-5
D: .
V: TRBV2
CDR3: CASTGTFPETQYF
DNA: TGTGCCAGCACCGGGACTTTTCCAGAGACCCAGTACTTC

size: .
J: TRBJ1-6
D: TRBD1
V: TRBV29-1
CDR3: CSVEPTPRTGNSPLHF
DNA: TGCAGCGTTGAACCCACCCCCCGGACAGGTAATTCACCCCTCCACTTT

size: once
J: TRBJ2-1
D: TRBD2
V: TRBV19
CDR3: CASTDRLAGNINEQFF
DNA: TGTGCCAGTACCGACCGACTAGCGGGAAATATAAATGAGCAGTTCTTC

size: .
J: TRBJ1-1
D: .
V: TRBV27
CDR3: CASSFRQLTEAFF
DNA: TGTGCCAGCAGTTTCCGACAGCTCACTGAAGCTTTCTTT

size: .
J: TRBJ2-7
D: TRBD1
V: TRBV7-8
CDR3: CASSSRTGTSYEQYF
DNA: TGTGCCAGCAGCTCGAGGACAGGGACCTCCTACGAGCAGTACTTC

size: .
J: TRBJ1-4
D: .
V: TRBV7-9
CDR3: CASRESRSGEKLFF
DNA: TGTGCCAGCCGCGAGTCAAGGAGCGGGGAAAAACTGTTTTTT

size: .
J: TRBJ2-4
D: TRBD1
V: TRBV28
CDR3: CASSLSGGAGSIQYF
DNA: TGTGCCAGCAGTTTATCAGGGGGCGCGGGAAGCATTCAGTACTTC

size: .
J: TRBJ2-7
D: TRBD2
V: TRBV30
CDR3: CAWSVRRTSGFYEQYF
DNA: TGTGCCTGGAGTGTACGCCGGACTAGCGGGTTTTACGAGCAGTACTTC

size: .
J: TRBJ2-3
D: .
V: TRBV10-2
CDR3: CASSVAGTDTQYF
DNA: TGCGCCAGCAGTGTTGCGGGAACAGATACGCAGTATTTT

size: once
J: TRBJ2-7
D: TRBD2
V: TRBV5-4
CDR3: CASSLDPGTSREQYF
DNA: TGTGCCAGCAGCTTGGACCCAGGGACTAGTCGCGAGCAGTACTTC

size: .
J: TRBJ1-4
D: .
V: TRBV19
CDR3: CASRPGRVEKLFF
DNA: TGTGCCAGTAGGCCCGGCAGGGTAGAAAAACTGTTTTTT

size: .
J: TRBJ1-3
D: .
V: TRBV28
CDR3: CASSPADPSGNTIYF
DNA: TGTGCCAGCTCCCCAGCCGATCCCTCTGGAAACACCATATATTTT

size: .
J: TRBJ2-7
D: TRBD1
V: TRBV18
CDR3: CASSPPGQGVYF
DNA: TGTGCCAGCTCACCACCGGGACAGGGTGTGTACTTC

size: .
J: TRBJ2-7
D: TRBD1
V: TRBV18
CDR3: CANSSNRDRDFYEQYF
DNA: TGTGCCAACTCATCCAACCGGGACAGGGACTTCTACGAGCAGTACTTC

size: .
J: TRBJ2-1
D: .
V: TRBV5-1
CDR3: CASSFLFTNEQFF
DNA: TGCGCCAGCAGCTTTCTATTCACCAATGAGCAGTTCTTC

size: .
J: TRBJ2-3
D: .
V: TRBV5-1
CDR3: CASSQGATDTQYF
DNA: TGCGCCAGCAGTCAGGGAGCCACAGATACGCAGTATTTT

size: once
J: TRBJ1-1
D: .
V: TRBV27
CDR3: CASSPRGGWTEAFF
DNA: TGTGCCAGCAGTCCCCGGGGGGGTTGGACTGAAGCTTTCTTT

size: .
J: TRBJ1-2
D: .
V: TRBV5-6
CDR3: CASTARWSHYYGYTF
DNA: TGTGCCAGCACCGCCCGTTGGAGCCACTACTATGGCTACACCTTC

size: .
J: TRBJ2-3
D: .
V: TRBV10-2
CDR3: CASSVAGTDTQYF
DNA: TGCGCCAGCAGTGTGGCAGGGACAGATACGCAGTATTTT

size: .
J: TRBJ2-2
D: .
V: TRBV5-1
CDR3: CASKAGVDTGELFF
DNA: TGCGCCAGCAAGGCAGGGGTTGACACCGGGGAGCTGTTTTTT

size: .
J: TRBJ2-7
D: .
V: TRBV30
CDR3: CAWSAPRSGTSYEQYF
DNA: TGTGCCTGGAGCGCTCCCCGATCAGGGACCTCCTACGAGCAGTACTTC

size: .
J: TRBJ1-2
D: .
V: TRBV28
CDR3: CASSLGWGAFYGYTF
DNA: TGTGCCAGCAGTTTAGGTTGGGGGGCCTTCTATGGCTACACCTTC

size: .
J: TRBJ2-5
D: TRBD2
V: TRBV11-2
CDR3: CASSRTSGTQETQYF
DNA: TGTGCCAGCAGCCGGACTAGCGGGACCCAAGAGACCCAGTACTTC

size: .
J: TRBJ2-2
D: .
V: TRBV4-2
CDR3: CASSQDLAGSNTGELFF
DNA: TGTGCCAGCAGCCAAGATTTGGCGGGTTCGAACACCGGGGAGCTGTTTTTT

size: .
J: TRBJ2-1
D: TRBD1
V: TRBV7-3
CDR3: CASSEGQGSNEQFF
DNA: TGTGCCAGCAGCGAAGGACAGGGCTCTAATGAGCAGTTCTTC

size: once
J: TRBJ2-7
D: .
V: TRBV5-1
CDR3: CASSPSSSSYEQYF
DNA: TGCGCCAGCAGCCCATCATCAAGCTCCTACGAGCAGTACTTC